The 21 T cell receptor beta chains reported below all come from one sample, sequenced in a study of beta chain features in type 1 diabetes. The study reverse transcribed the entire isolated RNA, so it sequenced expressed TCRB transcripts. Generated by immunoSEQ multiplex PCR, the TCRdb table keeps only in-frame clones and is missing some. The table shows about 360,000 clones, with around 13% occurring only once. The specimen was naive CD4+ T cells from blood. These receptors all stem from a man younger than 35 in good health.

V gene TRBV4-3 combines with J gene TRBJ2-2; 10 bases line up with TRBD2. J was trimmed by 3 bases and V by 4 bases; bases with no gene match: 14. Germline CDR1 is LGHNA and CDR2 is YSLEER. This CDR3 comprises 19 residues. The CDR3 here is CASSPPHTGLADDTGELFF. DNA for the CDR3: TGCGCCAGCAGCCCACCTCATACTGGACTAGCGGATGACACCGGGGAGCTGTTTTTT.

The chain joins TRBV2 to TRBJ2-1; 10 bases fit TRBD2. The V gene's germline CDR1 is SNHLY and CDR2 FYNNEI. This CDR3 comprises 16 residues. V lost 6 bases to trimming and J lost 8 bases; unmatched junction nucleotides: 13. The CDR3 nucleotides read TGTGCCAGCAGGACTACTAGCGGGGTTCAATCATATGAGCAGTTCTTC. Encoded protein: CASRTTSGVQSYEQFF.

This clone was seen a handful of times. J is TRBJ1-5 and V is TRBV7-2, with a possible D match to TRBD1 (5 bases). This CDR3 contains 14 residues. Deletions cut 7 bases from V and 6 bases from J, with 16 bases between. CDR1 SGHTA and CDR2 FQGNSA come from the germline V gene. CDR3: CASTLGREGQPQHF. The CDR3, as DNA: TGTGCCAGCACCCTGGGGCGGGAAGGTCAGCCCCAGCATTTT.

This clone was recorded a few times. The chain carries TRBV30 and TRBJ2-7; TRBD1 agrees at 9 bases. Germline-derived CDR1 and CDR2 are GTSNPN and SVGIG (reference sequence). The CDR3 is 15 amino acids. V shed 2 bases, J shed 1 base, and the junction held 6 bases outside the gene matches. CDR3 DNA sequence: TGTGCCTGGAGTACCGGGACAGGGCCTTCCTACGAGCAGTACTTC. This sequence encodes CAWSTGTGPSYEQYF.

The gene calls are TRBV28 and TRBJ2-5, with 9 bases aligning to TRBD2. Germline V gene lookup returns CDR1 MDHEN and CDR2 SYDVKM. The CDR3 covers 15 residues. V shed 2 bases, J shed 5 bases, and the junction held 6 bases outside the gene matches. The CDR3 sequence: CASSLVLAGRETQYF. For the CDR3, the DNA is TGTGCCAGCAGTTTAGTCCTAGCGGGGCGGGAGACCCAGTACTTC. The variable domain in full, with the rest retrieved from reference TRBV28 and TRBJ2-5, is DVKVTQSSRYLVKRTGEKVFLECVQDMDHENMFWYRQDPGLGLRLIYFSYDVKMKEKGDIPEGYSVSREKKERFSLILESASTNQTSMYLCASSLVLAGRETQYFGPGTRLLVL.

J is TRBJ2-7 and V is TRBV5-4; 10 bases fit TRBD2. Looked up from germline, CDR1 is SGHNT and CDR2 is YYREEE (reference sequence). Germline trimming cut 4 bases from V and 2 bases from J; bases unmatched to any gene: 9. This CDR3 spans 16 amino acids. For the CDR3, the DNA is TGTGCCAGCAGCCCTCCCGGACTAGCGGCTACCTACGAGCAGTACTTC. This sequence encodes CASSPPGLAATYEQYF.

The sample holds a few counts of this clone. The chain couples TRBV5-5 to TRBJ2-1, with 7 nucleotides matching TRBD2. V lost 4 bases, J lost 2 bases, and 9 bases stayed unmatched. Germline loops: CDR1 SGHKS, CDR2 YYEKEE (reference sequence). The CDR3 extends over 16 amino acids. The DNA of the CDR3 is TGTGCCAGCAGCGGAGCCTCGGGACTACCCTACAATGAGCAGTTCTTC. This codes for CASSGASGLPYNEQFF.

The genes are TRBV5-4 and TRBJ2-1, with D possibly TRBD2 on 7 matching bases. CDR1 and CDR2 from the germline V gene are SGHNT and YYREEE (reference sequence). Trimming pared 4 bases from V and 1 base from J, leaving 15 bases between. This CDR3 comprises 16 residues. CDR3 loop: CASSRPGEGSYNEQFF. The CDR3 coding sequence is TGTGCCAGCAGCCGCCCAGGGGAGGGATCCTACAATGAGCAGTTCTTC.

The J gene is TRBJ2-7, the V gene TRBV4-1, with 7 bases identical to TRBD1. The CDR3 extends over 14 amino acids. The germline V gene encodes CDR1 MGHRA and CDR2 YSYEKL. V lost 1 base to trimming and J lost 3 bases; unmatched junction nucleotides: 3. For the CDR3, the DNA is TGCGCCAGCAGCCAAGGGGACAGACACTACGAGCAGTACTTC. Its translation is CASSQGDRHYEQYF.

In this sample, this clone turned up a few times. The chain uses TRBV29-1 and TRBJ1-5; 7 bases align to TRBD1. The germline gives CDR1 SQVTM, CDR2 ANQGSEA. The CDR3 runs 14 residues. After removal of 5 bases from V and 2 bases from J, the junction contained 6 bases not matched to a gene. CDR3 DNA sequence: TGCAGCGTTAACACCGGGACAGGCAATCAGCCCCAGCATTTT. It specifies CSVNTGTGNQPQHF.

The J gene is TRBJ2-2, the V gene TRBV7-9, with D possibly being TRBD2 (5 bases). V was trimmed by 3 bases and J by 6 bases, leaving 11 bases between them. Per germline, CDR1 SEHNR and CDR2 FQNEAQ (reference sequence). The CDR3 extends over 14 amino acids. In DNA form, the CDR3 reads TGTGCCAGCAGCTTGGGCCCCGGGGCCGGGGAGCTGTTTTTT. This gives the protein CASSLGPGAGELFF.

The gene calls are TRBV7-8 and TRBJ2-3; D ambiguous. The CDR3 contains 14 residues. Germline V gives CDR1 SGHVS, CDR2 FQNEAQ. With 8 bases removed from V and 4 bases from J, the gap between germline ends came to 16 bases. The CDR3 sequence: CASLLVETADTQYF. In DNA, the CDR3 is TGTGCCAGCCTACTCGTGGAGACTGCAGATACGCAGTATTTT. The whole variable domain, filled in from reference TRBV7-8 and TRBJ2-3, reads GAGVSQSPRYKVAKRGQDVALRCDPISGHVSLFWYQQALGQGPEFLTYFQNEAQLDKSGLPSDRFFAERPEGSVSTLKIQRTQQEDSAVYLCASLLVETADTQYFGPGTRLTVL.

The chain uses TRBV7-2 and TRBJ1-5; possible D gene TRBD1, 5 bases. Between the trimmed V and J ends, which lost 1 base and 5 bases, there was a span of 15 bases. This CDR3 has 16 amino acids. Germline loops: CDR1 SGHTA, CDR2 FQGNSA. CDR3 bases: TGTGCCAGCAGCTTAGGTGCCCAGGGTGCTGATCAGCCCCAGCATTTT. It yields the protein CASSLGAQGADQPQHF.

Concerning this clone itself: One end of the junction does not line up with germline, which may come from a read error. The V call is TRBV18, the J call TRBJ1-3; D not certain. Germline CDR1 and CDR2: KGHSH and LQKENI. This CDR3 is 12 amino acids long. The CDR3 DNA follows: TGTGCCAGCTCCTTACGTGGAGACACCATATATTTT. Protein: CASSLRGDTIYF.

This clone appeared once. The V gene is TRBV5-1, the J gene TRBJ2-2; no definite D call. Germline CDR1 and CDR2: SGHRS and YFSETQ. V lost 4 bases and J lost 2, with 12 bases in between. This CDR3 has 15 residues. The CDR3 loop reads CASSRRQINTGELFF. The CDR3, as DNA: TGCGCCAGCAGCCGCCGTCAGATAAACACCGGGGAGCTGTTTTTT.

A few counts support this clone. The rearrangement joins TRBV7-2 to TRBJ2-7, with 7 bases aligning to TRBD1. The germline V gene has CDR1 SGHTA and CDR2 FQGNSA. The V segment lost 4 bases and the J segment 0 bases; nucleotides outside the gene matches: 3. This CDR3 is 14 amino acids long. The CDR3 bases are TGTGCCAGCAGCTCACAGGGGAGCTCCTACGAGCAGTACTTC. Protein: CASSSQGSSYEQYF.

The CDR3 nucleotides read TGTGCCAGCAGTATCAAACAGGGTCCTTCCTACAATGAGCAGTTCTTC. This gives the protein CASSIKQGPSYNEQFF. V gene TRBV28 combines with J gene TRBJ2-1; TRBD1 is a possible D gene (6 bases). The germline gives CDR1 MDHEN, CDR2 SYDVKM. This CDR3 is built from 16 residues. V was cut by 5 bases and J by 1 base, with 15 bases left in between.

The rearrangement links TRBV30 to TRBJ1-4, with 7 positions matching TRBD1. The CDR3 is made up of 14 amino acids. V shed 2 bases, J shed 7 bases, and the junction held 7 bases outside the gene matches. Per germline, CDR1 GTSNPN and CDR2 SVGIG (reference sequence). The CDR3 here is CAWSPRGTAEKLFF. CDR3 DNA: TGTGCCTGGAGTCCCAGGGGGACAGCTGAAAAACTGTTTTTT.

The chain joins TRBV18 to TRBJ2-7; the D is unclear. Germline-derived CDR1 and CDR2 are KGHSH and LQKENI. Trimming cost V 2 bases and J 0 bases, with 5 bases left between them. The CDR3 runs to 13 residues. The chain's CDR3 is CASSPSLSYEQYF. The CDR3 DNA is TGTGCCAGCTCACCAAGCCTCTCCTACGAGCAGTACTTC.

The chain uses TRBV6-5 and TRBJ2-6; D ambiguous. Trimming took 7 bases from V and 0 from J, leaving 10 bases between them. Per germline, CDR1 MNHEY and CDR2 SVGAGI. The CDR3 sequence is 15 residues long. CDR3 sequence: CASKPRSSGANVLTF. CDR3 sequence (DNA): TGTGCCAGCAAACCTAGGAGCTCTGGGGCCAACGTCCTGACTTTC.

The table lists this clone with a few counts. The J gene is TRBJ2-3, the V gene TRBV28; 9 positions agree with TRBD2. Germline V gene lookup returns CDR1 MDHEN and CDR2 SYDVKM. Losses at the gene ends were 4 bases for V and 3 bases for J; bases not matched to a gene: 8. The length of the CDR3 is 16 residues. DNA of the CDR3: TGTGCCAGCAGTTATTTGCCTAGCGGGAAAACAGATACGCAGTATTTT. Its translation: CASSYLPSGKTDTQYF. The complete variable domain, with remaining parts taken from reference TRBV28 and TRBJ2-3, reads DVKVTQSSRYLVKRTGEKVFLECVQDMDHENMFWYRQDPGLGLRLIYFSYDVKMKEKGDIPEGYSVSREKKERFSLILESASTNQTSMYLCASSYLPSGKTDTQYFGPGTRLTVL.